This T cell receptor beta chain is drawn from a study of blood T cells in healthy people across ages. This clonotype was recorded many times. What it recognizes is unknown. The CDR3 is 16 residues long. The germline gives CDR1 MDHEN, CDR2 SYDVKM. Trimming took off 5 bases at V and 5 bases at J, with 21 bases between the two ends. Whole-study results and caveats: There were more naive CD4+ cells and higher diversity in long-lived donors than in aged donors.

A J-beta primer mix and a sample-barcoded 5' primer were used in a second PCR of about 7 to 12 cycles. TCRdb re-derived calls from the 5' RACE reads in MiXCR, one entry per CDR3 protein. Here the sample spans under 2 million distinct CDR3 sequences, around 36% being singletons. The sequenced sample consisted of blood. The clonotype originates from a woman aged 30 to 39 in good health. The rearrangement uses TRBV28 and TRBJ2-5; D could derive from TRBD1 or TRBD2 (7 bases each). The CDR3 here is CASSTPQGRGGETQYF. The CDR3 DNA reads as TGTGCCAGCAGTACTCCACAGGGGCGGGGAGGGGAGACCCAGTACTTC.